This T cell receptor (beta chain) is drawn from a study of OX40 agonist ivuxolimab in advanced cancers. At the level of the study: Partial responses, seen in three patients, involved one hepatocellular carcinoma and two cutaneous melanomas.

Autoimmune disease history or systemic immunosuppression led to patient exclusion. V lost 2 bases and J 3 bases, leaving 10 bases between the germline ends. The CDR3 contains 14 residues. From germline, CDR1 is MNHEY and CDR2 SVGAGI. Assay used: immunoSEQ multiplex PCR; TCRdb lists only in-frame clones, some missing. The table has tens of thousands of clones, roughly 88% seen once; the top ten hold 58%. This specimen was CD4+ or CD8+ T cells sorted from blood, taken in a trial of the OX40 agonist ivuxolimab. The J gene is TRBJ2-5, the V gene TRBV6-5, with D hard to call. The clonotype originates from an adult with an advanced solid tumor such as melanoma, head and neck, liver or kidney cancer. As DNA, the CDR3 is TGTGCCAGCAGTTACATGGTGGGCGAAGAGACCCAGTACTTC. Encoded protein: CASSYMVGEETQYF.